One sample yielded the 10 T cell receptor beta chains listed below, sequenced in a study of shared clonotypes between healthy human individuals. Sequencing was performed with immunoSEQ multiplex PCR; in TCRdb, only in-frame clones are kept and a portion is missing. Of 850,000 to 1,200,000 clones detected, about three quarters appear once; the ten largest clones hold about 1.4%. The sample was memory CD4+ T cells sorted from blood. Specified subset: CD45RA-negative fraction. The receptor set was obtained from a man aged 18-30 years in good health.

The chain combines TRBV10-3 with TRBJ1-3, with D maybe TRBD1 (6 bases). Germline V gene sequence: CDR1 ENHRY, CDR2 SYGVKD. The CDR3 loop spans 16 amino acids. Trimming shortened V by 7 bases and J by 0 bases, and 16 bases separated the two germline ends. The CDR3 DNA follows: TGTGCCATCAAGGAGGACAGTCCCTTCTCTGGAAACACCATATATTTT. Amino acids: CAIKEDSPFSGNTIYF.

This clone has just one count. This chain links TRBV19 with TRBJ1-3; D is unresolved. The CDR3 consists of 12 residues. Germline CDR1 LNHDA, CDR2 SQIVND (reference sequence). The ends were cut back, 5 bases at V and 8 bases at J, with 10 bases in the middle. CDR3 protein: CASSFYQDTIYF. CDR3 in DNA: TGTGCCAGTAGTTTCTACCAGGACACCATATATTTT.

V and J are TRBV19 and TRBJ1-2; D unresolved. This CDR3 comprises 11 residues. Germline-derived CDR1 and CDR2 are LNHDA and SQIVND (reference sequence). V lost 3 bases and J lost 8, with 7 bases in between. The chain's CDR3 is CASSIDGGYTF. The CDR3, as DNA: TGTGCCAGTAGTATCGATGGGGGCTACACCTTC.

The chain couples TRBV7-2 to TRBJ1-1; possible D gene TRBD1, 6 bases. Germline V gene data show CDR1 as SGHTA and CDR2 as FQGNSA. The CDR3 contains 16 residues. Deletions cut 3 bases from V and 1 base from J, with 15 bases between. CDR3 sequence reads: CASSFWRGDWNTEAFF. DNA for the CDR3: TGTGCCAGCAGCTTCTGGAGGGGGGATTGGAACACTGAAGCTTTCTTT.

This clone was seen once. The chain uses TRBV30 and TRBJ1-6, with TRBD1 identical over 9 bases. The CDR3 length is 13 residues. Per the germline V gene, CDR1 is GTSNPN and CDR2 is SVGIG (reference sequence). After removal of 5 bases from V and 10 bases from J, the junction contained 6 bases not matched to a gene. CDR3 bases: TGTGCCTGGGGACAGGGGAGCCGGTCACCCCTCCACTTT. It is translated as CAWGQGSRSPLHF.

This clone has more than one count but fewer than ten. In nucleotides, the CDR3 is TGTGCCAGTAGAAATTTTAAGGGAAGCAATAATTCACCCCTCCACTTT. This encodes CASRNFKGSNNSPLHF. The chain recombines TRBV19 with TRBJ1-6; D call uncertain. Deletions cut 6 bases from V and 5 bases from J, with 17 bases between. Germline CDR1 reads LNHDA; CDR2 reads SQIVND (reference sequence). The CDR3 is 16 residues long.

V usage is TRBV7-2 and J usage is TRBJ2-1, with D unresolved. V was shortened by 4 bases and J by 3 bases, with 7 bases between the two germline ends. The CDR3 totals 13 residues. CDR1 is SGHTA, CDR2 FQGNSA, per germline. CDR3 sequence: CASSYDRYNEQFF. The CDR3 coding sequence is TGTGCCAGCAGCTACGACCGCTACAATGAGCAGTTCTTC.

The chain uses TRBV2 and TRBJ2-1; D call uncertain. Trimming took 4 bases from V and 7 from J, leaving 11 bases between them. The CDR3 runs to 13 residues. Germline lookup yields CDR1 SNHLY and CDR2 FYNNEI. The DNA of the CDR3 is TGTGCCAGCAGTGCTGTCAGGTGGAATGAGCAGTTCTTC. Protein product: CASSAVRWNEQFF.

The V gene is TRBV9, the J gene TRBJ2-3, with D tentatively TRBD1 or TRBD2 (5 bases each). V was cut by 2 bases and J by 4 bases, with 11 bases left in between. The germline CDR1 and CDR2 sequences are SGDLS and YYNGEE. The CDR3 has 14 residues. The CDR3 nucleotides read TGTGCCAGCAGCGTGGGGACCACCGCAGATACGCAGTATTTT. This translates into CASSVGTTADTQYF.

The genes are TRBV2 and TRBJ1-5, with TRBD1 identical over 7 bases. The CDR3 has 15 amino acids. In germline, CDR1 is SNHLY, CDR2 FYNNEI. V was pared by 4 bases and J by 4 bases, with 7 bases of the junction left unmatched. The CDR3 bases are TGTGCCAGCAGTGCCCGGGGACAGAGAAATCAGCCCCAGCATTTT. It is translated as CASSARGQRNQPQHF.